This T cell receptor beta chain was retrieved from a study of Ad26.COV2.S vaccination and SARS-CoV-2 variants. Clones were read by immunoSEQ multiplex PCR, and TCRdb kept only the in-frame ones, dropping some. The top ten hold 10% to 15% of the sample, which has approximately 450,000 clones, approximately 92% seen once. Treatment given: 15 to 20 received Ad26.COV2.S at low or high dose, single or two shots; five or six received placebo; per-sample allocation not given. Sampling was performed 63 days after the first vaccine or placebo injection. V lost 0 bases and J lost 4; bases outside the gene matches: 4. CDR3 size: 15 residues. Germline V gene sequence: CDR1 SGDLS, CDR2 YYNGEE.

The J gene is TRBJ2-7, the V gene TRBV9; 10 positions match TRBD2. This clonotype was obtained from a person between 18 and 65 years old who received the Ad26.COV2.S COVID-19 vaccine or a placebo. Sequenced material: peripheral blood, taken in a trial of Ad26.COV2.S vaccine versus placebo. This CDR3 is CASSVDSGRGYEQYF. The CDR3 DNA sequence: TGTGCCAGCAGCGTAGACAGCGGGAGGGGTTACGAGCAGTACTTC. Complete variable domain (other parts from reference TRBV9 and TRBJ2-7): DSGVTQTPKHLITATGQRVTLRCSPRSGDLSVYWYQQSLDQGLQFLIQYYNGEERAKGNILERFSAQQFPDLHSELNLSSLELGDSALYFCASSVDSGRGYEQYFGPGTRLTVT.